Listed below are T cell receptor beta chains from one sample, sequenced in a study of pediatric ulcerative colitis. TCRdb's table, derived via immunoSEQ multiplex PCR, lists solely in-frame clones and lacks some. Among 40,000 to 55,000 clones listed, about four fifths were seen once. Sequencing was performed on gut tissue. The source of these receptors is a girl between 5 and 17 years old with moderate ulcerative colitis. Each CDR3 is given with its conserved first and last residue. A D gene is named only where the DNA matches it firmly.

CAISEPEGRGRGNEQFF,TRBV10-3,TRBD1,TRBJ2-1
CASSGRQGADLNTEAFF,TRBV13,TRBD1,TRBJ1-1
CASSYGGTEAFF,TRBV6-5,NA,TRBJ1-1
CAWTTYSLTEAFF,TRBV30,NA,TRBJ1-1
CASSTTEGYNEQFF,TRBV5-1,NA,TRBJ2-1
CASSELGLARRHF,TRBV2,NA,TRBJ1-5
CSVRQSSYNEQFF,TRBV29-1,NA,TRBJ2-1
CASSTSGTSGSTPRNTQYF,TRBV18,TRBD2,TRBJ2-3
CASSRIPGVVSYEQYF,TRBV7-8,NA,TRBJ2-7
CASSLQQGLWEKLFF,TRBV28,NA,TRBJ1-4
CSAGDFLSGNTIYF,TRBV29-1,NA,TRBJ1-3
CASSPLLQPSNQPQHF,TRBV4-3,NA,TRBJ1-5
CASSPVGMNYGYTF,TRBV6-1,NA,TRBJ1-2
CASNPQGPNTEAFF,TRBV4-1,NA,TRBJ1-1
CAWSIWKSGNTIYF,TRBV30,NA,TRBJ1-3
CASRMGGRDTQYF,TRBV28,NA,TRBJ2-3
CSGRSGAGETQYF,TRBV29-1,NA,TRBJ2-5
CASSESEGTLKGYTF,TRBV25-1,NA,TRBJ1-2